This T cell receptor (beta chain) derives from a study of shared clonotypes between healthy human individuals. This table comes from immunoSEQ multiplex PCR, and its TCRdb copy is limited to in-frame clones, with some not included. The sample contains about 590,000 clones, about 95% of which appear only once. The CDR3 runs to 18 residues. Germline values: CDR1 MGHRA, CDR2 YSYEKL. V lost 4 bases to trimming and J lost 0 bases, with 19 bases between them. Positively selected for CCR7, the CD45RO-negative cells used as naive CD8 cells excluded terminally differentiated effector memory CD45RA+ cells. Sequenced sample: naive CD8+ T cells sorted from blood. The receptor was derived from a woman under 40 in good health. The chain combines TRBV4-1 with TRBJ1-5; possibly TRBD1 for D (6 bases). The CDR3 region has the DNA TGCGCCAGCAGCCCCCGAGTCCGGACAGATAGTAGCAATCAGCCCCAGCATTTT. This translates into CASSPRVRTDSSNQPQHF.